This T cell receptor (beta chain) was documented in a study of cytomegalovirus exposure and HLA in healthy donors. The germline V gene encodes CDR1 MNHEY and CDR2 SMNVEV (reference sequence). The CDR3 consists of 17 residues. The ends lost 5 bases at V and 4 bases at J; junction bases unmatched: 10. The PCR contained 60 Vbeta and 13 Jbeta primers. TCRdb's copy holds only in-frame clones and misses some; the assay was immunoSEQ multiplex PCR. This sample carries under 300,000 clones, 80% to 90% of them seen once, and the ten largest clones take approximately 4.3%. Sequenced sample: PBMCs. The V gene is TRBV27, the J gene TRBJ2-6; 8 positions agree with TRBD1. The TCR originated in a middle-aged man in good health and CMV-seropositive. The CDR3 coding sequence is TGTGCCAGCAGTCCCAGGACAGGGATATCCGGGGCCAACGTCCTGACTTTC. Its translation: CASSPRTGISGANVLTF.